The 30 T cell receptor beta chains below all came from one sample that was sequenced in a study of radiation and T cells in renal cell carcinoma. Profiling relied on immunoSEQ multiplex PCR, and the TCRdb table lists in-frame clones only, not all of them. The sample lists roughly 130,000 clones, around four fifths seen once, with around 2% in the top ten. Time point: blood 2 weeks post-SBRT. Regarding treatment: 15 Gy SBRT to primary tumor, nephrectomy 4 weeks later. The sample in question was blood, obtained from a patient whose treatment included radiotherapy and nephrectomy. Receptors originate from an older woman with renal cell carcinoma.

The V call is TRBV14, the J call TRBJ1-2; TRBD1 agrees at 7 bases. V trimming: 4 bases; J trimming: 4 bases; junction bases outside the gene matches: 24. The CDR3 is 20 residues long. The germline V gene encodes CDR1 SGHDN and CDR2 FVKESK. The CDR3 loop is CASSLGEGTDLLTRGYGYTF. CDR3 nucleotides: TGTGCCAGCAGCCTTGGGGAGGGGACAGACTTATTAACCCGCGGCTATGGCTACACCTTC.

The chain has TRBV11-1 and TRBJ1-2; D is unresolved. V was cut by 5 bases and J by 3 bases, with 13 bases left in between. The CDR3 covers 14 residues. CDR1 and CDR2 (germline): SGHAT, FQDESV (reference sequence). CDR3 sequence: CASSPSWVDYGYTF. In DNA form, the CDR3 reads TGTGCCAGCAGCCCCTCCTGGGTGGACTATGGCTACACCTTC.

The V call is TRBV4-3, the J call TRBJ2-3, with 8 bases matching TRBD2. This CDR3 has 17 amino acids. The V gene end was trimmed by 0 bases and the J gene end by 5 bases; junction bases not matched to a gene: 10. Germline V gene lookup returns CDR1 LGHNA and CDR2 YSLEER. In nucleotides, the CDR3 is TGCGCCAGCAGCCAAGATGGGATTAGCGGGATCCTAGATACGCAGTATTTT. This translates into CASSQDGISGILDTQYF.

This clone was observed a few times. The chain combines TRBV7-2 with TRBJ2-3, with TRBD1 matching 8 bases. The junction had 1 base not matched to a gene; V was cut back by 1 base and J by 1 base. This CDR3 has 15 residues. CDR1 and CDR2 (germline): SGHTA, FQGNSA. The CDR3 sequence is CASSLEGQGTDTQYF. In nucleotides, the CDR3 is TGTGCCAGCAGCTTAGAGGGACAGGGCACAGATACGCAGTATTTT.

This clone was detected only a few times. V is TRBV11-3 and J is TRBJ2-3; no reliable D call. In germline, CDR1 is SGHNT, CDR2 YENEEA. V was shortened by 5 bases and J by 4 bases, with 10 bases between the two germline ends. This CDR3 region has 13 residues. Written as DNA, the CDR3 is TGTGCCAGCAGCCCGGAGTGGGCAGATACGCAGTATTTT. Protein: CASSPEWADTQYF.

This clone has just one count. The V and J genes are TRBV5-5 and TRBJ1-5, with 7 nucleotides matching TRBD1. CDR3 length: 15 amino acids. Germline V lookup: CDR1 SGHKS, CDR2 YYEKEE (reference sequence). Germline trimming cut 3 bases from V and 2 bases from J; bases unmatched to any gene: 5. The CDR3 DNA reads TGTGCCAGCAGCTCCCGAGGACAGGGCAATCAGCCCCAGCATTTT. Its translation is CASSSRGQGNQPQHF.

This clone has only a few counts. V and J are TRBV6-5 and TRBJ2-5, with 8 bases identical to TRBD1. J gave up 2 bases and V 4 bases, and 3 bases lay outside the gene matches. The CDR3 consists of 14 residues. CDR1 and CDR2 from the germline V gene are MNHEY and SVGAGI. Here the CDR3 reads CASSLTGEQETQYF. CDR3 nucleotide sequence: TGTGCCAGCAGTTTGACAGGGGAGCAAGAGACCCAGTACTTC.

V usage is TRBV19 and J usage is TRBJ2-5, with D perhaps TRBD1 (5 bases). The ends were cut back, 0 bases at V and 6 bases at J, with 11 bases in the middle. Germline CDR1 LNHDA, CDR2 SQIVND (reference sequence). This CDR3 has 14 residues. The CDR3 is CASSIEQGRKTQYF. DNA for the CDR3: TGTGCCAGTAGTATAGAGCAGGGTCGAAAGACCCAGTACTTC. Combining the CDR3 with reference TRBV19 and TRBJ2-5 gives the whole variable domain DGGITQSPKYLFRKEGQNVTLSCEQNLNHDAMYWYRQDPGQGLRLIYYSQIVNDFQKGDIAEGYSVSREKKESFPLTVTSAQKNPTAFYLCASSIEQGRKTQYFGPGTRLLVL.

V gene TRBV4-2 combines with J gene TRBJ1-2, with 8 bases fitting TRBD1. Germline-derived CDR1 and CDR2 are LGHNA and YNFKEQ. With 3 bases clipped from V and 2 bases from J, the junction kept 8 bases outside the gene matches. The length of the CDR3 is 16 residues. CDR3 DNA sequence: TGTGCCAGCAGCCAGGGTTACAGGGGGTCCAACTATGGCTACACCTTC. This gives the protein CASSQGYRGSNYGYTF.

CDR3 residues: CASSLRIPPVSYNEQFF. DNA for the CDR3: TGTGCCAGCAGTTTACGTATACCACCAGTCTCCTACAATGAGCAGTTCTTC. The chain recombines TRBV27 with TRBJ2-1, with no clear D. V was clipped by 2 bases and J by 0 bases, with 14 bases between them. Germline CDR1 is MNHEY and CDR2 is SMNVEV (reference sequence). CDR3 size: 17 residues.

V usage is TRBV10-1 and J usage is TRBJ1-5; D ambiguous. Trimming stripped 7 bases from V and 1 base from J, with 8 bases between. The CDR3 is 13 residues long. Germline-derived CDR1 and CDR2 are WNHNN and SYGVQD (reference sequence). The CDR3 region is CASNVGSNQPQHF. CDR3 DNA sequence: TGCGCCAGCAACGTGGGGAGCAATCAGCCCCAGCATTTT.

The chain couples TRBV4-1 to TRBJ1-4, with TRBD1 as a possible D gene (5 bases). Germline values: CDR1 MGHRA, CDR2 YSYEKL. CDR3 size: 16 residues. V gave up 0 bases and J gave up 4 bases, with 12 bases separating them. CDR3 in DNA: TGCGCCAGCAGCCAAGAAATCCACGGGGGTAATGAAAAACTGTTTTTT. Amino acids: CASSQEIHGGNEKLFF.

The chain recombines TRBV18 with TRBJ2-2; either TRBD1 or TRBD2 may supply D (5 bases each). The ends were cut back, 1 base at V and 0 bases at J, with 12 bases in the middle. CDR1 and CDR2 (germline): KGHSH, LQKENI. This CDR3 has 17 residues. The CDR3 DNA reads as TGTGCCAGCTCACCACGTGGGGGAATCGCGAACACCGGGGAGCTGTTTTTT. It codes for CASSPRGGIANTGELFF.

The chain recombines TRBV11-2 with TRBJ2-1; the D gene is possibly TRBD2 (6 bases). Trimming took off 5 bases at V and 2 bases at J, with 16 bases between the two ends. CDR1 SGHAT and CDR2 FQNNGV come from the germline V gene. This CDR3 is built from 16 residues. DNA of the CDR3: TGTGCCAGCAGCACCTTGGGAGGAAGGGCCTACAATGAGCAGTTCTTC. It is translated as CASSTLGGRAYNEQFF.

On this clone itself: One end of the junction fails to match germline, which may point to a read error. The CDR3 sequence: CASSQGDRKNF. As DNA, the CDR3 is TGTGCCAGCAGCCAGGGGGACAGAAAAAACTTC. V usage is TRBV6-1 and J usage is TRBJ2-5; 7 bases align to TRBD1. This CDR3 has 11 amino acids. Per the germline V gene, CDR1 is MNHNS and CDR2 is SASEGT.

CDR3 residues: CASSLVGGQGYEQYF. The CDR3 coding sequence is TGCGCCAGCAGCTTGGTCGGCGGACAGGGCTACGAGCAGTACTTC. The genes are TRBV5-1 and TRBJ2-7, with 8 bases matching TRBD1. The V gene's germline CDR1 is SGHRS and CDR2 YFSETQ. This CDR3 spans 15 amino acids. Unmatched junction bases numbered 5, after V lost 0 bases and J lost 3 bases.

This chain uses TRBV19 with TRBJ1-1, with D possibly TRBD1 on 6 matching bases. The V end was cut by 3 bases, the J end by 3 bases, with 11 bases between. The V gene's germline CDR1 is LNHDA and CDR2 SQIVND (reference sequence). The CDR3 is made up of 14 amino acids. The CDR3 loop reads CASSIGGHYTEAFF. DNA of the CDR3: TGTGCCAGTAGTATCGGGGGGCATTACACTGAAGCTTTCTTT.

This rearrangement joins TRBV5-1 to TRBJ2-1; 9 positions agree with TRBD1. The V and J ends lost 1 base and 7 bases, in that order; junction bases with no gene match: 3. This CDR3 spans 14 amino acids. The germline CDR1 and CDR2 sequences are SGHRS and YFSETQ. The CDR3 sequence is CASSLMTGGNEQFF. In nucleotides, the CDR3 is TGCGCCAGCAGCTTGATGACAGGGGGGAATGAGCAGTTCTTC.

Only one count was recorded for this clone. The chain employs TRBV15 and TRBJ2-5; D is tentatively TRBD1 or TRBD2 (6 bases each). Germline V gives CDR1 LNHNV, CDR2 YYDKDF (reference sequence). Trimming removed 0 bases from V and 5 bases from J, with 13 bases in between. This CDR3 has 15 amino acids. CDR3 sequence (DNA): TGTGCCACCAGCAGAGATAGGGGGGAATCGGAGACCCAGTACTTC. As protein: CATSRDRGESETQYF.

The genes are TRBV19 and TRBJ2-3, with a tentative D call TRBD2 (6 bases). With 9 bases removed from V and 1 base from J, the gap between germline ends came to 14 bases. This CDR3 comprises 14 residues. The germline V gene has CDR1 LNHDA and CDR2 SQIVND (reference sequence). CDR3 residues: CASNSGDRTDTQYF. The CDR3 nucleotides read TGTGCCAGCAATTCGGGGGATCGCACAGATACGCAGTATTTT.

The chain recombines TRBV5-6 with TRBJ2-2; 7 positions match TRBD2. CDR1 SGHDT and CDR2 YYEEEE come from the germline V gene. The J segment lost 0 bases and the V segment lost 2 bases, leaving 4 bases of the junction unmatched. This CDR3 has 16 amino acids. In DNA form, the CDR3 reads TGTGCCAGCAGCTTAACTAGCGTCGCGAACACCGGGGAGCTGTTTTTT. Its translation is CASSLTSVANTGELFF.

This clone was found once. The gene calls are TRBV5-1 and TRBJ1-3; D may be TRBD1 (6 bases). Germline CDR1 reads SGHRS; CDR2 reads YFSETQ. The germline V and J ends were trimmed by 7 bases and 3 bases, with 14 bases remaining between them. This CDR3 spans 14 amino acids. The CDR3 DNA sequence: TGCGCCAGCCACCTAGGGGGTGATGGAAACACCATATATTTT. It is translated as CASHLGGDGNTIYF. Complete variable domain (other parts from reference TRBV5-1 and TRBJ1-3): KAGVTQTPRYLIKTRGQQVTLSCSPISGHRSVSWYQQTPGQGLQFLFEYFSETQRNKGNFPGRFSGRQFSNSRSEMNVSTLELGDSALYLCASHLGGDGNTIYFGEGSWLTVV.

The chain recombines TRBV7-8 with TRBJ1-3, with 7 bases matching TRBD1. CDR1 and CDR2 from the germline V gene are SGHVS and FQNEAQ. Trimming removed 5 bases from V and 0 bases from J; junction bases left unmatched: 13. CDR3 length: 18 residues. The CDR3 region is CASSKPRQGDPSGNTIYF. The CDR3 DNA sequence: TGTGCCAGCAGCAAACCCCGTCAGGGGGATCCCTCTGGAAACACCATATATTTT. The full variable domain, completed using reference TRBV7-8 and TRBJ1-3, is GAGVSQSPRYKVAKRGQDVALRCDPISGHVSLFWYQQALGQGPEFLTYFQNEAQLDKSGLPSDRFFAERPEGSVSTLKIQRTQQEDSAVYLCASSKPRQGDPSGNTIYFGEGSWLTVV.

The DNA for the CDR3 is TGTGCCAGTAGTATCCCCTCGGGGTCTGTCTATTTT. Encoded protein: CASSIPSGSVYF. The rearrangement joins TRBV19 to TRBJ1-3; D is undetermined. This CDR3 has 12 residues. The V and J ends lost 3 bases and 16 bases respectively, with 16 bases between them. Per the germline V gene, CDR1 is LNHDA and CDR2 is SQIVND (reference sequence).

This sequence joins TRBV5-3 and TRBJ2-1; the match to TRBD2 covers 8 bases. TRBV5-3 is noted as an ORF with a role that remains uncertain. Trimming cost V 4 bases and J 0 bases; bases outside gene matches: 18. The CDR3 extends over 20 amino acids. CDR3 sequence (DNA): TGTGCCAGAAGCGACACTAGCGGCCCTCTCCCCAGGGGCTCCTACAATGAGCAGTTCTTC. Translated, it gives CARSDTSGPLPRGSYNEQFF.

J is TRBJ2-7 and V is TRBV28, with 10 bases fitting TRBD2. The CDR3 has 15 residues. From germline, CDR1 is MDHEN and CDR2 SYDVKM. After removal of 3 bases from V and 7 bases from J, the junction contained 9 bases not matched to a gene. CDR3 sequence (DNA): TGTGCCAGCAGTTTCTCCAGCGGGGGGGCGTCAGAGCAGTACTTC. Its translation: CASSFSSGGASEQYF.

V and J are TRBV19 and TRBJ2-2; D may be TRBD2 (5 bases). Germline loops: CDR1 LNHDA, CDR2 SQIVND (reference sequence). The length of the CDR3 is 16 residues. Trimming removed 1 base at V and 0 bases at J, with 9 bases between. CDR3 sequence: CASSIVPGSNTGELFF. CDR3 in DNA: TGTGCCAGTAGTATAGTTCCGGGGTCGAACACCGGGGAGCTGTTTTTT.

The chain joins TRBV19 to TRBJ1-2; 7 bases agree with TRBD1. This CDR3 is 11 amino acids long. Germline lookup yields CDR1 LNHDA and CDR2 SQIVND (reference sequence). The ends lost 3 bases at V and 9 bases at J; junction bases unmatched: 1. Written as DNA, the CDR3 is TGTGCCAGTAGTATGGGACAGAGCTACACCTTC. This gives the protein CASSMGQSYTF.

V gene TRBV19 combines with J gene TRBJ1-1; 8 positions agree with TRBD1. CDR1 is LNHDA and CDR2 is SQIVND in the germline V gene (reference sequence). The CDR3 runs to 15 residues. Trimming at V came to 5 bases and at J to 3 bases, leaving 8 bases not matched to a gene. The CDR3 sequence is CASSLGQGRDTEAFF. The DNA of the CDR3 is TGTGCCAGTAGTCTTGGACAGGGCAGAGACACTGAAGCTTTCTTT.

This clone was observed a few times. The chain is built from TRBV29-1 and TRBJ1-5, with 8 bases lining up with TRBD1. Germline V gene data show CDR1 as SQVTM and CDR2 as ANQGSEA. With V trimmed by 6 bases and J by 5 bases, 9 bases remained unmatched. CDR3 length: 14 residues. CDR3 protein: CSVTGQGGDQPQHF. DNA of the CDR3: TGCAGCGTAACCGGACAGGGAGGGGATCAGCCCCAGCATTTT.